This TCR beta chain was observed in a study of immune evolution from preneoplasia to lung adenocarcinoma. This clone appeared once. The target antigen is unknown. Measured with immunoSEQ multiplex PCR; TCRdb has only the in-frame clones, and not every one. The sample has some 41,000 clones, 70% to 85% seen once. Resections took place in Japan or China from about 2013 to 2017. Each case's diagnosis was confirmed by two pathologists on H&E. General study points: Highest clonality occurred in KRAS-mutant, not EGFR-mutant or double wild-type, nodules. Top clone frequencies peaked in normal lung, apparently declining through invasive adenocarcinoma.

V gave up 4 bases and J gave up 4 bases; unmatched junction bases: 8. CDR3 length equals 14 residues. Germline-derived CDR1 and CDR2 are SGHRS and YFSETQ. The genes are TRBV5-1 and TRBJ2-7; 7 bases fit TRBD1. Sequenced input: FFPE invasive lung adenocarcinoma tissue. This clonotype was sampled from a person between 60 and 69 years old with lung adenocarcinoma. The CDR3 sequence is CASSPQGNPYEQYF. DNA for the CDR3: TGCGCCAGCAGCCCACAGGGGAATCCTTACGAGCAGTACTTC.